This T cell receptor beta chain derives from a study of blood T cell repertoires in COVID-19. About the research overall: T cells, B-cell-depleted T cells, or PBMCs provided the cDNA or gDNA that served as material.

How the authors handled the data: Amplifying reference gene primers gave estimates of nucleated cell counts. Profiled with immunoSEQ multiplex PCR; TCRdb holds only in-frame clones, not every one. D and trimming were read from the DNA, whereas the V and J calls and clone size are those reported in that table. The sample lists fewer than 150,000 clones, about four fifths seen once, with 9.5% to 15% in the top ten. The ends were cut back, 4 bases at V and 5 bases at J, with 7 bases in the middle. Germline V gene sequence: CDR1 SGHKS, CDR2 YYEKEE (reference sequence). The CDR3 is 12 residues long. The rearrangement uses TRBV5-5 and TRBJ2-1; D not certain. The sample taken for sequencing was peripheral blood. The clonotype originates from a human donor in a cohort sampled during active COVID-19. The CDR3 loop is CASSVYDNEQFF. The CDR3 DNA follows: TGTGCCAGCAGCGTCTATGACAATGAGCAGTTCTTC.